This T cell receptor beta chain was documented in a study of blood T cell repertoires in COVID-19. Study summary: Some COVID-19 samples were acute and others convalescent; all came from the United States, Italy and Spain. Nucleic acid was either cDNA or gDNA, and it came from T cells, B-cell-depleted T cells, or PBMCs.

Per the study methods: Estimation of nucleated cell counts relied on the amplification of reference gene primers. This table comes from immunoSEQ multiplex PCR, and its TCRdb copy is limited to in-frame clones, with some not included. D and trimming were read from the DNA, whereas the V and J calls and clone size are those reported in that table. Counted here are about 280,000 clones, just over 85% occurring once; the ten biggest clones make up 3%. Germline CDR1 and CDR2: LGHDT and YNNKEL (reference sequence). The germline V and J ends were trimmed by 4 bases and 3 bases, with 15 bases remaining between them. The CDR3 has 15 residues.

This TCR was recovered from a woman under 40 with active or convalescent COVID-19. The J gene is TRBJ1-1, the V gene TRBV3-1 (or the pseudogene TRBV3-2); D gene uncertain. The specimen was peripheral blood. DNA of the CDR3: TGTGCCAGCAGCCCCCCAGAGCGGGAGGACACTGAAGCTTTCTTT. This encodes CASSPPEREDTEAFF.